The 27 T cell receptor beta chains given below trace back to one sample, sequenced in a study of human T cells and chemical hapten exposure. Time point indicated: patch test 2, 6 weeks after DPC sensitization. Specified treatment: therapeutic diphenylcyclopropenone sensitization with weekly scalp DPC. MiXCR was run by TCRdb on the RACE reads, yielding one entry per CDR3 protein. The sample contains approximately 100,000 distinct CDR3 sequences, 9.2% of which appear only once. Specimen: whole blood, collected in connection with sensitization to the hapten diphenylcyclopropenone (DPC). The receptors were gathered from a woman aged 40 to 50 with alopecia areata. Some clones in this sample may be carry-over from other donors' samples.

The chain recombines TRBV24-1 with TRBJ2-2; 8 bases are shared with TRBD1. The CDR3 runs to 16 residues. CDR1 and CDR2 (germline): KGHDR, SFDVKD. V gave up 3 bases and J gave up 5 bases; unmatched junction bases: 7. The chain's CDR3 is CATSDPGGAATGELFF. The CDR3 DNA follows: TGTGCCACCAGTGATCCAGGGGGCGCGGCGACCGGGGAGCTGTTTTTT.

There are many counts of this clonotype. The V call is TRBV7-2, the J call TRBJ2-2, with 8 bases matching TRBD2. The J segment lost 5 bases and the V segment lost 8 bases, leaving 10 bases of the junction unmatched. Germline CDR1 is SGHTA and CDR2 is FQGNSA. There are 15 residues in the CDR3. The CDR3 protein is CASAFSGAATGELFF. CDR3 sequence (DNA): TGTGCCAGCGCCTTTAGCGGGGCGGCAACCGGGGAGCTGTTTTTT.

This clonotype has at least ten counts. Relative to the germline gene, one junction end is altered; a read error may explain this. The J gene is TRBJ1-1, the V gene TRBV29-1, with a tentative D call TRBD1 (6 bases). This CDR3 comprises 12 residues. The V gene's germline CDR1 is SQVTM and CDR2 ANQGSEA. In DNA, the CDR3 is TGCAGCGTTCGACAGGTGCGGGGAGAAGTTTTCTTT. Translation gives CSVRQVRGEVFF.

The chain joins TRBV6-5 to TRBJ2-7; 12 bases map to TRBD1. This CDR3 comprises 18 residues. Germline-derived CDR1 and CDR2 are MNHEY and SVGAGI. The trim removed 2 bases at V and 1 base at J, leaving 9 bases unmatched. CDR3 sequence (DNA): TGTGCCAGCAGTTACCCGAAACCGGGACAGGGGGCATCCTACGAGCAGTACTTC. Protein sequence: CASSYPKPGQGASYEQYF.

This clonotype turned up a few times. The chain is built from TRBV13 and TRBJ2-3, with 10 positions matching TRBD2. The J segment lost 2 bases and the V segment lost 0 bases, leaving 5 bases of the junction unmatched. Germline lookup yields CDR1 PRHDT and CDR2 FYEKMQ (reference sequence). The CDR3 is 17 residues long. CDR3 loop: CASSLGVSGGLTDTQYF. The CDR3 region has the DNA TGTGCCAGCAGCTTAGGGGTTAGCGGGGGGCTCACAGATACGCAGTATTTT.

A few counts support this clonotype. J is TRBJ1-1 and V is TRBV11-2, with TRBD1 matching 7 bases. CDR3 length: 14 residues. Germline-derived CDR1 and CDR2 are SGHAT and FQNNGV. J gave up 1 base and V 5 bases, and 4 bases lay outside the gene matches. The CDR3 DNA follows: TGTGCCAGCAGCCAGGAGGGGGCGAACACTGAAGCTTTCTTT. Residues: CASSQEGANTEAFF.

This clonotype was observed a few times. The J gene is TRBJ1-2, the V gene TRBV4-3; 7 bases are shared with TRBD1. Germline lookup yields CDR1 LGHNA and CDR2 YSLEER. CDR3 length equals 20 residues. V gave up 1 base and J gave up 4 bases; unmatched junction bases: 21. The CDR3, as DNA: TGCGCCAGCAGCCAAGGATCTTCAGGAGGGGGCCCCCTTAAAGGCTATGGCTACACCTTC. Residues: CASSQGSSGGGPLKGYGYTF.

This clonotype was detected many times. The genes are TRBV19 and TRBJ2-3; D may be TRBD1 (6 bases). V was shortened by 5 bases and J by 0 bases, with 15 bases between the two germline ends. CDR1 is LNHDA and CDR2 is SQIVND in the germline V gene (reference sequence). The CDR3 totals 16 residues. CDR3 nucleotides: TGTGCCAGTAGTTTTCCGGAGGACAGAAGCACAGATACGCAGTATTTT. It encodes CASSFPEDRSTDTQYF.

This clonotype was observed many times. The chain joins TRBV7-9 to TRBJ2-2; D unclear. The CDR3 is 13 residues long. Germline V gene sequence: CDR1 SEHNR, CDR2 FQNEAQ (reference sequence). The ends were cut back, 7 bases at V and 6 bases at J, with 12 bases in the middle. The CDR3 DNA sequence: TGTGCCAGCAACTCGGGCGGCGCCGGGGAGCTGTTTTTT. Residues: CASNSGGAGELFF.

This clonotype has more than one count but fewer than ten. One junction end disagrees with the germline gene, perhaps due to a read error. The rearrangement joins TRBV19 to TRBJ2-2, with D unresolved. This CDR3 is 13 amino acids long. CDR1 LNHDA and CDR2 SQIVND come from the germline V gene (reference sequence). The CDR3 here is CASRAGSTDELFF. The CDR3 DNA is TGTGCCAGTAGAGCCGGATCCACAGATGAGCTTTTTTTT.

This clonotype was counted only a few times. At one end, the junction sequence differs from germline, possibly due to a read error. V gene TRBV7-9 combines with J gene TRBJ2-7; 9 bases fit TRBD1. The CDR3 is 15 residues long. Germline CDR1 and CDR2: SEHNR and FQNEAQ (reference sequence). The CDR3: CASTLIGTGMHEQYF. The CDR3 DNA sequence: TGTGCCAGCACCTTAATAGGGACAGGGATGCACGAGCAGTACTTC.

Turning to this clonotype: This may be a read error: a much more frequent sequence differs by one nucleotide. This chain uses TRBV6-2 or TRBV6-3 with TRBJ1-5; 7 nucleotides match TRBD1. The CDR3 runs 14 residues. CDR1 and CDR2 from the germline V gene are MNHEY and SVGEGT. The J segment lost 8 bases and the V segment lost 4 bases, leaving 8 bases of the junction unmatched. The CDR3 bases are TGTGCCAGCAGTTGGACAGGTCGTAATAAGCCCCAGCATTTT. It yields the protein CASSWTGRNKPQHF.

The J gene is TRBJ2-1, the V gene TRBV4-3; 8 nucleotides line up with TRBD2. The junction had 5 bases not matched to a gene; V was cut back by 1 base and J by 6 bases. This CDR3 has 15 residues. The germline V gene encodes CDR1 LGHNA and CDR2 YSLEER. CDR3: CASSQVAGLGNEQFF. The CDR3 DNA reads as TGCGCCAGCAGCCAAGTTGCGGGACTAGGCAATGAGCAGTTCTTC.

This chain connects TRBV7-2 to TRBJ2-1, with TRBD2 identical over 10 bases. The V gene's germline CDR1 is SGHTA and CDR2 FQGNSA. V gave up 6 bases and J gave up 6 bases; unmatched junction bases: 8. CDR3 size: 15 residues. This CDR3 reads CTSRRSPSGGNEQFF. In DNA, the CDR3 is TGTACCAGCAGGAGGAGCCCTAGCGGGGGCAATGAGCAGTTCTTC.

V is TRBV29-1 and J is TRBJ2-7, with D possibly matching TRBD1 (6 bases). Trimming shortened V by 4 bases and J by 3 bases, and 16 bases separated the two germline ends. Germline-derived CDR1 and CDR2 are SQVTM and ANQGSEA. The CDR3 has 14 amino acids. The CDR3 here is CSVVWPGVDYEQYF. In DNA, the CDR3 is TGCAGCGTTGTTTGGCCAGGGGTAGACTACGAGCAGTACTTC.

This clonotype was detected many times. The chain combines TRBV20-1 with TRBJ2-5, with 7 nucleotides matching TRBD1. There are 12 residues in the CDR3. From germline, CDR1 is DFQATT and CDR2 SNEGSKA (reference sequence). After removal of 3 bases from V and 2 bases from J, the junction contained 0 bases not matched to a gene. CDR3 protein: CSARTGQETQYF. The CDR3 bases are TGCAGTGCTAGGACAGGGCAAGAGACCCAGTACTTC.

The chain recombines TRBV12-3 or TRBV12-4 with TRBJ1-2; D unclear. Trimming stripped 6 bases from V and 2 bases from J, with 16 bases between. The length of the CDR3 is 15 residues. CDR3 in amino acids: CASRTIGETNYGYTF. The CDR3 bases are TGTGCCAGCAGGACGATCGGGGAAACCAACTATGGCTACACCTTC.

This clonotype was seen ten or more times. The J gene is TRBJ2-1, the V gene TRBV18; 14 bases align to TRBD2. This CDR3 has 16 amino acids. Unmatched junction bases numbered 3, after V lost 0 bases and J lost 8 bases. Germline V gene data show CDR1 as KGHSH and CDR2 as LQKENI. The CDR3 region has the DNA TGTGCCAGCTCACCACCCGGGACTAGCGGGGGATATGAGCAGTTCTTC. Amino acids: CASSPPGTSGGYEQFF.

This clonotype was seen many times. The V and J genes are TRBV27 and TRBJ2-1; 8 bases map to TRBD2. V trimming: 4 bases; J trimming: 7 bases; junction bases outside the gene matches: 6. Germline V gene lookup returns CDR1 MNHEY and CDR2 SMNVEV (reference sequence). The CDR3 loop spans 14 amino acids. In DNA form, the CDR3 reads TGTGCCAGCAGTTCGGGGGGGCCCCGAAATGAGCAGTTCTTC. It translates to CASSSGGPRNEQFF.

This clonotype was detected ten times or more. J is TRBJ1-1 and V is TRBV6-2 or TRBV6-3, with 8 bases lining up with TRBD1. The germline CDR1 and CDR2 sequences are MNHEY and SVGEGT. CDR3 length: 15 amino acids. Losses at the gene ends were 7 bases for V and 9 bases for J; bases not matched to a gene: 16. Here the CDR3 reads CASKPVGGQATKAFF. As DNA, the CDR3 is TGTGCCAGCAAGCCGGTTGGGGGACAGGCGACCAAAGCTTTCTTT.

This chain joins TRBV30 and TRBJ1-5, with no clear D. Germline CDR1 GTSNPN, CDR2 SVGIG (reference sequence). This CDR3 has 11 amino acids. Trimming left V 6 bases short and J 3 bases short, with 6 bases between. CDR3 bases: TGTGCCTGCGGGCACAATCAGCCCCAGCATTTT. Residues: CACGHNQPQHF.

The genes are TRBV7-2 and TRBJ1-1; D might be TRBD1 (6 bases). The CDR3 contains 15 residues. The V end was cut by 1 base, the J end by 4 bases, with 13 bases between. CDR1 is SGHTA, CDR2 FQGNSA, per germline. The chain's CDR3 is CASSLDRVRGTEAFF. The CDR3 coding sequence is TGTGCCAGCAGCTTAGACAGGGTCCGTGGCACTGAAGCTTTCTTT.

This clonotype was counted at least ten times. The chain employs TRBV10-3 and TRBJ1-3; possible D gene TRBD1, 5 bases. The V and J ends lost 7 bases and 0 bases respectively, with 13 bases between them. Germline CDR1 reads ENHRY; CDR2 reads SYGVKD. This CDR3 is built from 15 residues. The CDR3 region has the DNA TGTGCCATCACCCCTGGGGGGTTCTCTGGAAACACCATATATTTT. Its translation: CAITPGGFSGNTIYF.

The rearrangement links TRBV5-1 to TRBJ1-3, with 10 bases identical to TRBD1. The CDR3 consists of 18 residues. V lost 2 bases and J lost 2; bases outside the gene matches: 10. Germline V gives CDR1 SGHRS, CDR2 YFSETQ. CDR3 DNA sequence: TGCGCCAGCAGCTTTGCCGGGACAGGGGCGGATGCTGGAAACACCATATATTTT. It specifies CASSFAGTGADAGNTIYF.

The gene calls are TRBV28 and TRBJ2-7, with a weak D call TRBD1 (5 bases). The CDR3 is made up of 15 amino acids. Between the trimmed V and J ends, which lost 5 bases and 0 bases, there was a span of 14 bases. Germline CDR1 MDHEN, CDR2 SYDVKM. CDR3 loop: CASSTIRQSSYEQYF. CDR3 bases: TGTGCCAGCAGTACCATCCGACAGTCCTCCTACGAGCAGTACTTC.

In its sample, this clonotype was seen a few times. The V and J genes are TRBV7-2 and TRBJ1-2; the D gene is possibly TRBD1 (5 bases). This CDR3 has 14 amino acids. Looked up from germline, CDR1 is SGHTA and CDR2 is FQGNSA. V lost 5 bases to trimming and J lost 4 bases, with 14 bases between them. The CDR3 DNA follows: TGTGCCAGCAGCCCACAGGAGGGCCTCTATGGCTACACCTTC. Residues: CASSPQEGLYGYTF.

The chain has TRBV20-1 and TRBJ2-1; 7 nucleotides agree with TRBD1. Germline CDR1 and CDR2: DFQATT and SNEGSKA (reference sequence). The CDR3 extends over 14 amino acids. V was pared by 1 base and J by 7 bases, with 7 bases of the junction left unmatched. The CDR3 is CSARGQRQGNEQFF. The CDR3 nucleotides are TGCAGTGCTAGAGGTCAGAGACAGGGAAATGAGCAGTTCTTC.